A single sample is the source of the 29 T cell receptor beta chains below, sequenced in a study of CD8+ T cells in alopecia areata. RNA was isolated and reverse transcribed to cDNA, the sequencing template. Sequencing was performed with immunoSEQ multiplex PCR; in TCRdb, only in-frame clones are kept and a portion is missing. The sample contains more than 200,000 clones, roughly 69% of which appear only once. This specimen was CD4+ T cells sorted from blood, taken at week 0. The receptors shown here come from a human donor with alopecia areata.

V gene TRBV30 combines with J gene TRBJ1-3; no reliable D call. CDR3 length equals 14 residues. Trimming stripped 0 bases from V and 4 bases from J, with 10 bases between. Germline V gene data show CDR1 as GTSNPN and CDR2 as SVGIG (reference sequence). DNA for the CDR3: TGTGCCTGGAGTGTACTCAGGAGAGGAAACACCATATATTTT. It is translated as CAWSVLRRGNTIYF.

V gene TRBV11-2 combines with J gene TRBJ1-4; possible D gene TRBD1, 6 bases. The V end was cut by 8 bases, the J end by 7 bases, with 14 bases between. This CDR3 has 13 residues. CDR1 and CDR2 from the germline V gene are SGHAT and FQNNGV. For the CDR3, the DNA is TGTGCCAGCGGACGGGGACAAAGTGAAAAACTGTTTTTT. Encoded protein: CASGRGQSEKLFF.

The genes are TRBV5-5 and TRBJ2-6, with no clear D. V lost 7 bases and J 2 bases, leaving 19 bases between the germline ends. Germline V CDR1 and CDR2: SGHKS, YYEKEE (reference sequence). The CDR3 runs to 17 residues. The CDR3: CASGWGQGVTGANVLTF. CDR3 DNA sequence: TGTGCCAGCGGTTGGGGTCAAGGTGTGACTGGGGCCAACGTCCTGACTTTC.

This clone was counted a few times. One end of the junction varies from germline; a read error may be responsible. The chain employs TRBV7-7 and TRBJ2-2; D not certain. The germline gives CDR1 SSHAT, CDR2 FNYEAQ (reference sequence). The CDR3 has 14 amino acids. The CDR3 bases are TGTGCTAGCAGCTTACGGCAAGGCACCGGGGAGCTGTTTTTT. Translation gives CASSLRQGTGELFF.

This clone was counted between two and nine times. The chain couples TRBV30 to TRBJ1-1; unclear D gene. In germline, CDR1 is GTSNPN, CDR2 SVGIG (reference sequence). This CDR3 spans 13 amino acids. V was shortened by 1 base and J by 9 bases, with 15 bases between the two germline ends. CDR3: CAWSGAGPTKAFF. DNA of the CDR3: TGTGCCTGGAGTGGCGCCGGCCCGACGAAAGCTTTCTTT.

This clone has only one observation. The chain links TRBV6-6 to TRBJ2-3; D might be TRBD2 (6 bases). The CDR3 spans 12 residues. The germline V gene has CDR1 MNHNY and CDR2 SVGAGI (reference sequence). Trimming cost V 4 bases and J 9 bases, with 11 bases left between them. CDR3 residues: CASSSAGLTQYF. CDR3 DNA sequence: TGTGCCAGCAGTTCCGCGGGGCTAACGCAGTATTTT.

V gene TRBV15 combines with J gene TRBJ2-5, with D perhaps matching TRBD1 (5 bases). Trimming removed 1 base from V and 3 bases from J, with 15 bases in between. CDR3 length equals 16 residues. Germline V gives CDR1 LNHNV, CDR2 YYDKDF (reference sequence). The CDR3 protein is CATSRGYSDTEETQYF. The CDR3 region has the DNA TGTGCCACCAGCAGAGGATATTCGGACACCGAAGAGACCCAGTACTTC. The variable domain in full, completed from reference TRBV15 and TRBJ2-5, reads DAMVIQNPRYQVTQFGKPVTLSCSQTLNHNVMYWYQQKSSQAPKLLFHYYDKDFNNEADTPDNFQSRRPNTSFCFLDIRSPGLGDTAMYLCATSRGYSDTEETQYFGPGTRLLVL.

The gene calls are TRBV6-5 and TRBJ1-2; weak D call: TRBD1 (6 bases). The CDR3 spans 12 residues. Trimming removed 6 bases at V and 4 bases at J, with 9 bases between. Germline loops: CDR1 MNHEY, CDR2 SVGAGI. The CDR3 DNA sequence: TGTGCCAGCAGCCCAGGGGCCTATGGCTACACCTTC. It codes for CASSPGAYGYTF.

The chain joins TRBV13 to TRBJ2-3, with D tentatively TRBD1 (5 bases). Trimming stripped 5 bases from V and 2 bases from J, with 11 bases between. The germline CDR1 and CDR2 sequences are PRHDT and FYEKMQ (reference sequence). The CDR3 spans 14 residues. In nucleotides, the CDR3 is TGTGCCAGCAGCCTCCAGGGCCTCACAGATACGCAGTATTTT. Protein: CASSLQGLTDTQYF.

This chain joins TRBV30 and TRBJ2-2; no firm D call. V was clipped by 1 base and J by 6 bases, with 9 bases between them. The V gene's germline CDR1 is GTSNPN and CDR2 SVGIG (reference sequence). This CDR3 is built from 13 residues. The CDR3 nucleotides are TGTGCCTGGAGTGCGGCCCTCGCCGGGGAGCTGTTTTTT. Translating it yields CAWSAALAGELFF.

CDR3: CASNGNYGYTF. DNA for the CDR3: TGTGCCAGCAACGGAAACTATGGCTACACCTTC. The chain links TRBV6-5 to TRBJ1-2; D is unclear. Germline V CDR1 and CDR2: MNHEY, SVGAGI. The CDR3 is 11 residues long. Trimming took 7 bases from V and 2 from J, leaving 5 bases between them.

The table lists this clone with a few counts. CDR3 in amino acids: CASSLSGTGELFF. CDR3 DNA: TGTGCCAGCAGTTTATCGGGAACCGGGGAGCTGTTTTTT. J is TRBJ2-2 and V is TRBV27, with D hard to call. The CDR3 has 13 residues. The V end lost 0 bases, the J end lost 5 bases, and 4 bases lay between the germline ends. Germline-derived CDR1 and CDR2 are MNHEY and SMNVEV (reference sequence).

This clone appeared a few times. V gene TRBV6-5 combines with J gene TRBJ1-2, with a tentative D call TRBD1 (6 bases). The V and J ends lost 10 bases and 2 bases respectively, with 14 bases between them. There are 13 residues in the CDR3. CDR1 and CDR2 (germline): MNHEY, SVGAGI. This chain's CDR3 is CATAAGGNYGYTF. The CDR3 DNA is TGTGCCACTGCCGCCGGGGGCAACTATGGCTACACCTTC.

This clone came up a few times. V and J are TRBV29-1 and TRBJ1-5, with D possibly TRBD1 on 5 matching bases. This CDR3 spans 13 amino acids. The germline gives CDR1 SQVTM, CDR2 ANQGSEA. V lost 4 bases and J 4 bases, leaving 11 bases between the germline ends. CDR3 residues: CSVVDSNNQPQHF. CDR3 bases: TGCAGCGTTGTCGACAGCAATAATCAGCCCCAGCATTTT.

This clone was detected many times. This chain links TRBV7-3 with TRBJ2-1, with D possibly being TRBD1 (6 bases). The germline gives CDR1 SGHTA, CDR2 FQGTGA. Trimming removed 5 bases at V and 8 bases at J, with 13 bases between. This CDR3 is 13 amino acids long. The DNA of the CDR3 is TGTGCCAGCAGCCTCGGACAGCGCGATGAGCAGTTCTTC. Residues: CASSLGQRDEQFF.

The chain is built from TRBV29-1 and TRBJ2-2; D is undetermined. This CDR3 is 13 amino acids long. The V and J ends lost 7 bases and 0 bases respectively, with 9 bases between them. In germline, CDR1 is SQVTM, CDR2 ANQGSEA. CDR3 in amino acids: CSAINPNTGELFF. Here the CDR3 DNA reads TGCAGCGCAATTAACCCGAACACCGGGGAGCTGTTTTTT.

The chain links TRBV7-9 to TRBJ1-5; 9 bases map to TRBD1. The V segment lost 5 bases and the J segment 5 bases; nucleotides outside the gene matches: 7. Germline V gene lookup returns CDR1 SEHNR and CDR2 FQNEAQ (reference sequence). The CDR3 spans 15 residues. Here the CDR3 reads CASSAQTGGYQPQHF. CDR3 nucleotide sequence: TGTGCCAGCAGCGCCCAGACAGGGGGTTATCAGCCCCAGCATTTT.

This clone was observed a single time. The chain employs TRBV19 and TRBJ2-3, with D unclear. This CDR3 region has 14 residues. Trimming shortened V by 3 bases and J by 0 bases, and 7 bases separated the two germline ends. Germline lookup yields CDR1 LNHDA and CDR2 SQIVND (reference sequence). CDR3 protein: CASSISTSTDTQYF. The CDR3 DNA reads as TGTGCCAGTAGTATTTCGACTAGCACAGATACGCAGTATTTT.

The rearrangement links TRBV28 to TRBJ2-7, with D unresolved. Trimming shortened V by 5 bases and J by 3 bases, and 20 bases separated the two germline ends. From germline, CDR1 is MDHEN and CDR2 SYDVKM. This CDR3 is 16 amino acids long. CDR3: CASSPGPPEGIYEQYF. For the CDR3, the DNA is TGTGCCAGCAGTCCTGGACCGCCTGAAGGTATCTACGAGCAGTACTTC.

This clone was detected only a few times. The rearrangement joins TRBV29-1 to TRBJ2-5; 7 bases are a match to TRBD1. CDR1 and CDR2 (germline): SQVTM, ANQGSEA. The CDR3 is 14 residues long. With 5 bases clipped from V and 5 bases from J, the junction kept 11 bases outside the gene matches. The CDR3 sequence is CSVWDTGVTETQYF. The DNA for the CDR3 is TGCAGCGTTTGGGATACAGGGGTGACGGAGACCCAGTACTTC.

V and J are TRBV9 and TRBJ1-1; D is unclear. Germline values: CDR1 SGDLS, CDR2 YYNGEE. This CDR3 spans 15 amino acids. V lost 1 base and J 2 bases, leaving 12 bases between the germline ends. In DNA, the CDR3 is TGTGCCAGCAGCGTAAAGGGAGACGGAAACACTGAAGCTTTCTTT. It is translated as CASSVKGDGNTEAFF.

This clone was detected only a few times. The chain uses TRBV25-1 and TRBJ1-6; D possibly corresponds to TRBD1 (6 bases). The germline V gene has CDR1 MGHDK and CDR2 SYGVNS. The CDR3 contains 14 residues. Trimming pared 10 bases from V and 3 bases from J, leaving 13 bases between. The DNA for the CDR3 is TGTGCCACCAGCGAAGGGGGCTATAATTCACCCCTCCACTTT. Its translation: CATSEGGYNSPLHF.

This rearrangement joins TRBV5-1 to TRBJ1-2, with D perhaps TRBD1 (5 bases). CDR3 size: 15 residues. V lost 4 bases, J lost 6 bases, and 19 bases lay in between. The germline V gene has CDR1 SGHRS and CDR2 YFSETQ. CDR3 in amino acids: CASSPEAPYRHGYTF. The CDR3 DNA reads TGCGCCAGCAGCCCGGAGGCGCCCTACAGGCATGGCTACACCTTC.

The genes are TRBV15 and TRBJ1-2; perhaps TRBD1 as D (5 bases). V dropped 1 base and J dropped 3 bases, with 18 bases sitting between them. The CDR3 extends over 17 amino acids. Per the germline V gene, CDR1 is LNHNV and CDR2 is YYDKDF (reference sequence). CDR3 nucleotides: TGTGCCACCAGCAGAGGGGAGGGGACCGATAGGTACTATGGCTACACCTTC. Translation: CATSRGEGTDRYYGYTF.

In DNA form, the CDR3 reads TGCAGCGTCGGGACTAGCGGGGAGAGCACAGATACGCAGTATTTT. Translation gives CSVGTSGESTDTQYF. This rearrangement joins TRBV29-1 to TRBJ2-3, with 13 bases aligning to TRBD2. V lost 6 bases and J lost 0; bases outside the gene matches: 3. The CDR3 runs to 15 residues. The germline V gene encodes CDR1 SQVTM and CDR2 ANQGSEA.

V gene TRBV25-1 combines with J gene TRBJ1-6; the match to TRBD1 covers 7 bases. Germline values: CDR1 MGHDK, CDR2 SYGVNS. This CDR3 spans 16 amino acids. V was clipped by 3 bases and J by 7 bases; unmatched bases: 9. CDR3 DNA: TGTGCCAGCAGTGACCTCCGACAGGGTGGCAATTCACCCCTCCACTTT. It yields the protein CASSDLRQGGNSPLHF.

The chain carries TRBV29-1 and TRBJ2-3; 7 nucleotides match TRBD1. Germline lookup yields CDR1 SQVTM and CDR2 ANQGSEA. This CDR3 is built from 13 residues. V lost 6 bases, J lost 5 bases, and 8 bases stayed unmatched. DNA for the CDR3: TGCAGCGTAAGACAGGGATTGAAAGATACGCAGTATTTT. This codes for CSVRQGLKDTQYF.

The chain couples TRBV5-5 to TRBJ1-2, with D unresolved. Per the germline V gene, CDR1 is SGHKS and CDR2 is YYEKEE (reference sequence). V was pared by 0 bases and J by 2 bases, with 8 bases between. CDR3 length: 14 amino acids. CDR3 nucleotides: TGTGCCAGCAGCTTGGGACAAAAGAACTATGGCTACACCTTC. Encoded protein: CASSLGQKNYGYTF.

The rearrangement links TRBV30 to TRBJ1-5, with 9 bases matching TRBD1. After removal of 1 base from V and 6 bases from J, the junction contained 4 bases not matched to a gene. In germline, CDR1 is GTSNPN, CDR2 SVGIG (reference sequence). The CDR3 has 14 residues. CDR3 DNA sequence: TGTGCCTGGAGTGGGACAGGGGCAACTCAGCCCCAGCATTTT. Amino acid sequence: CAWSGTGATQPQHF.